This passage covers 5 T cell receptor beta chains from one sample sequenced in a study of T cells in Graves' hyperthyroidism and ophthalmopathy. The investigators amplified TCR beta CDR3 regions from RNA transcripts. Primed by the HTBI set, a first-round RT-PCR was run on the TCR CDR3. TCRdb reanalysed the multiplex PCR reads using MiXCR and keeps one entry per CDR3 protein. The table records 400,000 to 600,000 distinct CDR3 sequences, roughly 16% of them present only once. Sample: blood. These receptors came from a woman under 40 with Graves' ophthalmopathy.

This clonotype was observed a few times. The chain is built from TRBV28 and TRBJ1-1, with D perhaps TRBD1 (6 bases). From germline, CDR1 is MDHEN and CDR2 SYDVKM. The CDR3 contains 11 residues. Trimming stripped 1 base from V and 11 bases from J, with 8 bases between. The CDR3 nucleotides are TGTGCCAGCAGTTTATCGAGGGGGGCTTTCTTT. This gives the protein CASSLSRGAFF.

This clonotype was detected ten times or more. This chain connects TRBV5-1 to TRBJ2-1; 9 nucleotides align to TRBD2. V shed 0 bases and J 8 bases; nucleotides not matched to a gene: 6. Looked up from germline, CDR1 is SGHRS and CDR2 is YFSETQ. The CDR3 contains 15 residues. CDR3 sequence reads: CASSLGSGSGDEQFF. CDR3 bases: TGCGCCAGCAGCTTGGGTAGCGGGAGCGGCGATGAGCAGTTCTTC.

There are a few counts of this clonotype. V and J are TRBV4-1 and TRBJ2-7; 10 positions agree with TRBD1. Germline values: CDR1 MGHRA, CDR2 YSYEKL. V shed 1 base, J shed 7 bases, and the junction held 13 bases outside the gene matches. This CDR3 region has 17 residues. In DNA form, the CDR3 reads TGCGCCAGCAGCCAAGGGCGTCGGGACAGGGGTTCGCGGGAGCAGTACTTC. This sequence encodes CASSQGRRDRGSREQYF.

The CDR3 region is CATSTGLKADTQYF. DNA for the CDR3: TGTGCCACCAGCACCGGACTTAAGGCCGATACGCAGTATTTT. This chain connects TRBV15 to TRBJ2-3; D is possibly TRBD2 (5 bases). This CDR3 contains 14 residues. With 4 bases removed from V and 6 bases from J, the gap between germline ends came to 14 bases. The V gene's germline CDR1 is LNHNV and CDR2 YYDKDF (reference sequence).

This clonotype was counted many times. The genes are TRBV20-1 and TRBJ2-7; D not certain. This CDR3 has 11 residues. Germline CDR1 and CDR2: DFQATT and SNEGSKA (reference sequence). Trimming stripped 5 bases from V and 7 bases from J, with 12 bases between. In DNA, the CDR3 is TGCAGTGCTCAGCCCTCCTGGGAGCAGTACTTC. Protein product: CSAQPSWEQYF.